What follows describes a single T cell receptor (beta chain). Antigen specificity is unknown. The data originate from a study of PD-L1 blockade in urothelial cancer. Study at large: Patients took up atezolizumab in about 2014 at 1,200 mg intravenously every 3 weeks. At 3 weeks after treatment start (second dose) and again at 6 weeks, blood was analyzed. Overall study results and limits: Patients who had durable benefit saw their tumor-associated blood clones expand more at 3 weeks.

Urothelial carcinoma affected the patients, and it was locally advanced or metastatic. The CDR3 is 15 amino acids. Germline CDR1 is MNHNS and CDR2 is SASEGT. V was shortened by 3 bases and J by 3 bases, with 14 bases between the two germline ends. The data were produced by immunoSEQ multiplex PCR, yet TCRdb's version contains in-frame clones alone and is incomplete. The table includes 70,000 or so clones, 80% to 85% detected once. The receptor's source is a man in his sixties or seventies with urothelial cancer. The chain carries TRBV6-1 and TRBJ1-2; the D is unclear. Material: PBMCs, obtained around atezolizumab (anti-PD-L1) treatment. CDR3 region: CASSDPSTVYYGYTF. For the CDR3, the DNA is TGTGCCAGCAGTGACCCCTCTACAGTTTACTATGGCTACACCTTC.